The entry that follows covers one T cell receptor beta chain sequence. This record belongs to a study of cytomegalovirus exposure and HLA in healthy donors. The CDR3 is 11 amino acids. The V segment lost 3 bases and the J segment 15 bases; nucleotides outside the gene matches: 3. Looked up from germline, CDR1 is KGHSH and CDR2 is LQKENI. PCR was performed using 60 Vbeta and 13 Jbeta primers. Sequencing used immunoSEQ multiplex PCR; TCRdb keeps in-frame clones, though not all of them. The sample yields some 50,000 clones, about two thirds seen once. The sequencing input was PBMCs. The TCR sequence derives from a woman aged 50 to 65 in good health and CMV-seropositive. V and J are TRBV18 and TRBJ2-1; 9 bases are shared with TRBD1. The CDR3 sequence is CASSPGQGTFF. DNA of the CDR3: TGTGCCAGCTCACCGGGACAGGGAACGTTCTTC.